What follows are 22 T cell receptor beta chains derived from one specimen sequenced in a study of cytomegalovirus exposure and HLA in healthy donors. A multiplex PCR was run with 60 Vbeta primers and 13 Jbeta primers. The table came from immunoSEQ multiplex PCR; TCRdb's copy has only in-frame clones and leaves some out. The sample includes about 140,000 clones, roughly 70% seen only once; the top ten take approximately 3.4%. Sequencing input: PBMCs. Every receptor here comes from a middle-aged man in good health and CMV-seronegative.

The table lists this clone with a count of one. This rearrangement joins TRBV28 to TRBJ2-7, with D hard to call. CDR3 length: 15 residues. V lost 4 bases and J 2 bases, leaving 15 bases between the germline ends. Germline V gene sequence: CDR1 MDHEN, CDR2 SYDVKM. CDR3 nucleotides: TGTGCCAGCAGTTCCCCCTCCTTTGCAGCCTACGAGCAGTACTTC. This encodes CASSSPSFAAYEQYF.

Points on this clone: The same CDR3 can be traced to other DNA sequences in this sample. The rearrangement links TRBV7-2 to TRBJ1-1; 7 nucleotides match TRBD1. The germline V gene has CDR1 SGHTA and CDR2 FQGNSA. Germline trimming cut 4 bases from V and 4 bases from J; bases unmatched to any gene: 3. The CDR3 consists of 13 residues. CDR3 DNA sequence: TGTGCCAGCAGCTCCGACAGGGCCACTGAAGCTTTCTTT. Translation: CASSSDRATEAFF.

The chain joins TRBV7-9 to TRBJ2-1, with TRBD1 matching over 7 bases. V lost 1 base to trimming and J lost 3 bases; unmatched junction nucleotides: 6. The CDR3 is 16 amino acids. Germline CDR1 is SEHNR and CDR2 is FQNEAQ (reference sequence). CDR3 amino acids: CASSLVRGGFYNEQFF. CDR3 nucleotide sequence: TGTGCCAGCAGCTTAGTAAGAGGGGGCTTCTACAATGAGCAGTTCTTC.

The chain recombines TRBV27 with TRBJ1-5, with 8 nucleotides matching TRBD1. CDR1 and CDR2 (germline): MNHEY, SMNVEV (reference sequence). V lost 5 bases to trimming and J lost 5 bases; unmatched junction nucleotides: 2. CDR3 length equals 13 residues. CDR3 region: CASSRQGHQPQHF. The CDR3 DNA reads TGTGCCAGCAGTCGACAGGGGCATCAGCCCCAGCATTTT.

J is TRBJ1-5 and V is TRBV6-5; TRBD1 matches at 7 bases. Germline V gene lookup returns CDR1 MNHEY and CDR2 SVGAGI. The CDR3 is made up of 15 amino acids. Unmatched junction bases numbered 6, after V lost 7 bases and J lost 0 bases. The CDR3 DNA reads as TGTGCCAGCAAAATGGGACAGTATAGCAATCAGCCCCAGCATTTT. Its translation: CASKMGQYSNQPQHF.

The chain combines TRBV7-3 with TRBJ1-1, with D tentatively TRBD1 (6 bases). Trimming cost V 5 bases and J 2 bases, with 12 bases left between them. This CDR3 is 14 amino acids long. Germline V gene lookup returns CDR1 SGHTA and CDR2 FQGTGA. In nucleotides, the CDR3 is TGTGCCAGCAGCGATGGACAGTTCAACACTGAAGCTTTCTTT. Its translation: CASSDGQFNTEAFF.

The chain recombines TRBV27 with TRBJ1-1; maybe TRBD1 (5 bases). Germline-derived CDR1 and CDR2 are MNHEY and SMNVEV (reference sequence). The CDR3 is made up of 13 amino acids. Trimming cost V 3 bases and J 2 bases, with 7 bases left between them. CDR3 nucleotides: TGTGCCAGCAGTTTGGGGGGTAACACTGAAGCTTTCTTT. Amino acids: CASSLGGNTEAFF.

The chain links TRBV10-3 to TRBJ1-5, with a possible D match to TRBD1 (6 bases). The germline gives CDR1 ENHRY, CDR2 SYGVKD. The CDR3 covers 13 residues. The V end lost 2 bases, the J end lost 4 bases, and 6 bases lay between the germline ends. The CDR3 protein is CAISEGTNQPQHF. In nucleotides, the CDR3 is TGTGCCATCAGTGAGGGGACAAATCAGCCCCAGCATTTT.

The chain has TRBV6-4 and TRBJ2-7, with a weak D call TRBD2 (6 bases). Germline CDR1 is MRHNA and CDR2 is SNTAGT. CDR3 length: 18 amino acids. The V and J ends lost 6 bases and 4 bases respectively, with 28 bases between them. CDR3 protein: CASRKEGPPGHRAYEQYF. The CDR3 nucleotides read TGTGCCAGCAGGAAGGAGGGGCCCCCGGGCCATCGGGCGTACGAGCAGTACTTC.

The CDR3 sequence is CASTKTEPNQPQHF. CDR3 bases: TGTGCCAGCACCAAGACAGAACCTAATCAGCCCCAGCATTTT. J is TRBJ1-5 and V is TRBV28; perhaps TRBD1 as D (5 bases). This CDR3 has 14 residues. The V gene's germline CDR1 is MDHEN and CDR2 SYDVKM. V lost 7 bases to trimming and J lost 4 bases, with 14 bases between them.

This rearrangement joins TRBV11-2 to TRBJ2-5; D gene ambiguous. The CDR3 contains 12 residues. V lost 5 bases and J lost 12, with 16 bases in between. Germline CDR1 SGHAT, CDR2 FQNNGV. The CDR3 region has the DNA TGTGCCAGCAGCACGAGAGACAATATAAAGTACTTC. It yields the protein CASSTRDNIKYF.

The chain employs TRBV19 and TRBJ1-5; 8 positions agree with TRBD1. This CDR3 region has 14 residues. Germline V gene sequence: CDR1 LNHDA, CDR2 SQIVND (reference sequence). Losses at the gene ends were 5 bases for V and 5 bases for J; bases not matched to a gene: 5. The CDR3 nucleotides read TGTGCCAGTAGTGGGACAGGTGGGGATCAGCCCCAGCATTTT. This sequence encodes CASSGTGGDQPQHF.

The chain has TRBV2 and TRBJ1-2; tentative D call: TRBD1 (6 bases). Germline-derived CDR1 and CDR2 are SNHLY and FYNNEI. This CDR3 contains 13 residues. The V and J ends lost 7 bases and 6 bases respectively, with 15 bases between them. The CDR3, as DNA: TGTGCCAGCATCTTGACAGGTGGTGATGGCTACACCTTC. Amino acid sequence: CASILTGGDGYTF.

This chain links TRBV30 with TRBJ2-5; D is unclear. V was shortened by 2 bases and J by 2 bases, with 3 bases between the two germline ends. The CDR3 extends over 11 amino acids. CDR1 is GTSNPN and CDR2 is SVGIG in the germline V gene (reference sequence). In DNA, the CDR3 is TGTGCCTGGAGTTCACAAGAGACCCAGTACTTC. Translating it yields CAWSSQETQYF.

This clone was seen a few times. V gene TRBV18 combines with J gene TRBJ1-2, with a weak D call TRBD1 (6 bases). Germline V CDR1 and CDR2: KGHSH, LQKENI. V was shortened by 3 bases and J by 6 bases, with 8 bases between the two germline ends. The CDR3 contains 12 residues. The CDR3 here is CASSPSGDGYTF. The CDR3 DNA reads TGTGCCAGCTCACCCTCAGGGGATGGCTACACCTTC. The full variable domain, in which reference TRBV18 and TRBJ1-2 provide the parts outside the CDR3, is NAGVMQNPRHLVRRRGQEARLRCSPMKGHSHVYWYRQLPEEGLKFMVYLQKENIIDESGMPKERFSAEFPKEGPSILRIQQVVRGDSAAYFCASSPSGDGYTFGSGTRLTVV.

The chain employs TRBV5-1 and TRBJ2-7; no firm D call. This CDR3 is built from 14 residues. V was pared by 0 bases and J by 2 bases, with 9 bases between. The V gene's germline CDR1 is SGHRS and CDR2 YFSETQ. The CDR3 bases are TGCGCCAGCAGCTTGGGAGGCTCCACCTACGAGCAGTACTTC. This sequence encodes CASSLGGSTYEQYF.

Points on this clone: The sample contains more than one DNA sequence encoding this CDR3. The chain carries TRBV5-1 and TRBJ2-3, with 7 bases that match TRBD1. The J segment lost 2 bases and the V segment lost 0 bases, leaving 6 bases of the junction unmatched. Looked up from germline, CDR1 is SGHRS and CDR2 is YFSETQ. The CDR3 length is 16 residues. The CDR3 reads CASSLAGQTLTDTQYF. CDR3 DNA: TGCGCCAGCAGCTTGGCGGGACAGACCCTCACAGATACGCAGTATTTT.

The V and J genes are TRBV4-3 and TRBJ2-1; the D gene is possibly TRBD2 (6 bases). The ends were cut back, 0 bases at V and 1 base at J, with 13 bases in the middle. CDR3 size: 17 residues. Germline V gives CDR1 LGHNA, CDR2 YSLEER. In DNA, the CDR3 is TGCGCCAGCAGCCAAGATCAGCGGAGCGGGTCCTACAATGAGCAGTTCTTC. Encoded protein: CASSQDQRSGSYNEQFF.

This clone was detected a few times. The CDR3 nucleotides are TGTGCCAGCAGTATCGACAGGGTTGAGACCCAGTACTTC. It specifies CASSIDRVETQYF. The chain joins TRBV2 to TRBJ2-5, with 7 nucleotides matching TRBD1. CDR1 SNHLY and CDR2 FYNNEI come from the germline V gene. The junction had 5 bases not matched to a gene; V was cut back by 5 bases and J by 5 bases. The CDR3 is 13 residues long.

CDR3 DNA: TGTGCCACCAGCAGAGTCGGGGGGTTCGCCAATGAGCAGTTCTTC. Amino acids: CATSRVGGFANEQFF. The genes are TRBV15 and TRBJ2-1; 7 bases match TRBD2. The junction had 6 bases not matched to a gene; V was cut back by 1 base and J by 6 bases. Per germline, CDR1 LNHNV and CDR2 YYDKDF (reference sequence). The CDR3 has 15 amino acids.

This clone appeared once. CDR3 DNA: TGTGCCAGCTTGGACAACTCCCGCTTTTCGGAAGCTTTCTTT. This encodes CASLDNSRFSEAFF. The chain uses TRBV28 and TRBJ1-1; perhaps TRBD1 as D (5 bases). The ends were cut back, 8 bases at V and 8 bases at J, with 21 bases in the middle. The CDR3 covers 14 residues. CDR1 is MDHEN, CDR2 SYDVKM, per germline.

This chain joins TRBV27 and TRBJ1-2; weak D call: TRBD1 (5 bases). The germline V gene encodes CDR1 MNHEY and CDR2 SMNVEV (reference sequence). V lost 5 bases, J lost 4 bases, and 20 bases lay in between. The length of the CDR3 is 16 residues. In DNA form, the CDR3 reads TGTGCCAGCAGTCCATCAGTAGTGCAGGGAGGCTATGGCTACACCTTC. Translating gives CASSPSVVQGGYGYTF.